What follows are 4 T cell receptor beta chains derived from one specimen sequenced in a study of CD8 T cells in ankylosing spondylitis. In TCRdb, the 5' RACE reads were re-called with MiXCR into one record per CDR3 protein. This table has tens of thousands of distinct CDR3 sequences, around 25% appearing once. What was sequenced was blood, either unsorted or a sorted T cell fraction (not recorded which). The receptors shown here come from a male donor with ankylosing spondylitis or in good health (not recorded which).

The V gene is TRBV18, the J gene TRBJ1-2; D may be TRBD1 (5 bases). V dropped 4 bases and J dropped 8 bases, with 20 bases sitting between them. This CDR3 has 15 amino acids. The germline gives CDR1 KGHSH, CDR2 LQKENI. The CDR3 nucleotides read TGTGCCAGCTCACTGACAACCGACAGAGCCTCAGGCTACACCTTC. Translation: CASSLTTDRASGYTF.

Ten or more counts support this clonotype. V gene TRBV5-1 combines with J gene TRBJ2-1; D is uncertain. V was trimmed by 4 bases and J by 8 bases, leaving 13 bases between them. This CDR3 comprises 13 residues. Germline V CDR1 and CDR2: SGHRS, YFSETQ. The CDR3 spells CASSPQIEDEQFF. CDR3 bases: TGCGCCAGCAGCCCCCAAATTGAGGATGAGCAGTTCTTC.

This clonotype was recorded a few times. The gene calls are TRBV7-2 and TRBJ1-5, with TRBD1 as a possible D gene (5 bases). The CDR3 has 13 residues. Germline V gene sequence: CDR1 SGHTA, CDR2 FQGNSA. V was clipped by 1 base and J by 6 bases, with 7 bases between them. CDR3 nucleotides: TGTGCCAGCAGCTTAGTTGGGGCTCAGCCCCAGCATTTT. Its translation: CASSLVGAQPQHF.

This chain connects TRBV7-9 to TRBJ1-6; D unclear. The germline V gene has CDR1 SEHNR and CDR2 FQNEAQ (reference sequence). CDR3 length: 14 residues. V shed 1 base and J shed 13 bases, with 14 bases lying between them. CDR3 nucleotide sequence: TGTGCCAGCAGCTTAGACTTGCTGGTCAGCCCCCTCCACTTT. It translates to CASSLDLLVSPLHF. Full variable domain (rest looked up from reference TRBV7-9 and TRBJ1-6): DTGVSQNPRHKITKRGQNVTFRCDPISEHNRLYWYRQTLGQGPEFLTYFQNEAQLEKSRLLSDRFSAERPKGSFSTLEIQRTEQGDSAMYLCASSLDLLVSPLHFGNGTRLTVT.